The source of this T cell receptor (beta chain) is a study of T cell clonality in common variable immunodeficiency (dated by TCRdb to 2013 to 2016). What the research found in general, with its limitations: Fewer deletions and N-nucleotide insertions were reportedly observed in CVID TCRbeta sequences, and highly modified clones with 13 or more V deletions were reportedly absent from CVID TCRbeta sequences. Despite equal DNA input, controls averaged approximately 88,000 unique sequences per sample versus roughly 32,000 in CVID samples. Differences among patients in the CVID cohort limited the correlations between repertoire features and clinical complications. Increased TCRbeta clonality was found in CVID subjects compared with healthy controls (t-test p = 0.018), with the increase being most characteristic of about a third of subjects. According to the authors, finding the cause of the higher clonality in CVID would require sequencing the repertoires of T cell subpopulations. CVID subjects shared fewer TCRbeta clones with each other than healthy controls did (p < 0.0001).

Diagnosis of CVID followed standard criteria, namely serum IgG, IgA and/or IgM below the normal range together with specific antibody deficiency. There were 44 subjects in the CVID group (about 29 male and about 15 female), ranging in age from roughly 9 to 64 years, with a mean age of 40. Predominantly Caucasian heritage was noted among both the CVID patients and the healthy controls. Replacement immunoglobulin therapy had been administered to all CVID subjects for at least one year at the time of study participation. At the time of blood collection, no CVID subject was ill or was being treated with immunomodulatory or immunosuppressive medication. Heparinized peripheral whole blood samples of 5 to 8 ml were collected from each donor. Genomic DNA from adults with common variable immune deficiency (CVID) and from healthy adult controls was used to sequence TCRbeta CDR3 repertoires. Diluted blood was density-centrifuged over Hypaque 1077 or Ficoll-Paque to isolate peripheral blood mononuclear cells. Unsorted mononuclear cells served as the source of genomic DNA, which was extracted either by Qiagen column purification or by a centrifugation-based method.

This clone was observed a few times. Its antigen target is currently unknown. The read stops 3 residues short of the end of the CDR3; the missing end is completed from the germline J gene. Trimming leaves V shorter by 1 base and J shorter by 3 bases, with the junction holding 5 bases beyond the gene matches. From the germline V gene (reference sequence), CDR1 is PRHDT and CDR2 is FYEKMQ. The CDR3, cysteine through phenylalanine, is 17 amino acids long. Part of the CDR3 DNA is given, 42 bases translated from base 1. Equivalent amounts of genomic DNA from CVID and control samples were used as sequencing input. For every sample, a 60 bp segment covering the rearranged TCRbeta CDR3 region was amplified and then sequenced. TCRbeta amplification used the immunoSEQ assay, a bias-corrected multiplex PCR with high-throughput sequencing. Processing in the source paper ran as follows. Every unique nucleotide sequence was considered a clone and was annotated with V, D and J genes, copy number and frequency. Sequences were labeled productive if in frame, and non-productive if out of frame or containing stop codons. As previously described, clonality was calculated on the basis of Shannon's entropy. The predicted amino acid sequences of productive clones were used to derive mean CDR3 Kyte-Doolittle hydropathy. Hierarchical clustering of scaled V gene usage was performed with the R hclust function using Manhattan distance and complete linkage. Sharing of clones by CDR3 amino acid sequence was evaluated by resampling 12 repertoires per group over 100 rounds. The repertoires were screened for 60 to 85 published EBV-specific TCRbeta sequences and roughly 240 published CMV-specific TCRbeta sequences. A couple of CVID samples yielding fewer than 10,000 sequences were excluded from analysis, leaving approximately 40 CVID repertoires. TCRdb holds this immuneACCESS table with in-frame rearrangements only. Some clones are missing; in checked studies, unresolved V genes explain under half, and the rest has no known cause. That table supplies the V and J calls and clone size; D and trimming were determined from the DNA. Here the sample lists some 27,000 clones, none seen once only. The leading ten clones occupy around 3.3% of the sample.

The chain couples TRBV13 to TRBJ2-1, and TRBD1 aligns with 11 junction nucleotides. The origin of this receptor is a human donor with common variable immunodeficiency. Sequencing input: peripheral blood mononuclear cells. The CDR3 amino acid sequence is: CASSLVLGTGGYNEQFF. The CDR3 DNA, read in part, is TGTGCCAGCAGCTTAGTCTTAGGGACAGGGGGCTACAATGAG. When the CDR3 is completed using the reference TRBV13 and TRBJ2-1 genes on either side, the full variable domain is AAGVIQSPRHLIKEKRETATLKCYPIPRHDTVYWYQQGPGQDPQFLISFYEKMQSDKGSIPDRFSAQQFSDYHSELNMSSLELGDSALYFCASSLVLGTGGYNEQFFGPGTRLTVL.